Detailed here is one T cell receptor beta chain. Its antigen remains unknown. The PCR used 60 Vbeta and 13 Jbeta primers. Sequencing used immunoSEQ multiplex PCR; TCRdb keeps in-frame clones, though not all of them. The data show about 130,000 clones, around three quarters seen once. The sample is drawn from a study of cytomegalovirus exposure and HLA in healthy donors. About the study: Genotyping of some 390 donors showed that over 65% belonged to the Caucasian-associated ancestry cluster.

Notes on the study in general: Most TCRs appeared rarely, but some public TCRs recurred in many donors. TCR beta chains associated with HLA were, in a later analysis, more clonally expanded than equally common others. It was reported that TCR beta sequences correctly inferred the HLA-A and HLA-B alleles for most subjects.

Sequencing was carried out using PBMCs. This clonotype was obtained from a female donor in good health and CMV-seronegative.

CDR3 coding DNA: TGTGCCAGCAGGAGAGAGCGGGAGGGCCGTAATGAGCAGTTCTTC. Amino acid sequence: CASRREREGRNEQFF. The chain has TRBV28 and TRBJ2-1; 10 bases match TRBD2. Trimming at V came to 6 bases and at J to 7 bases, leaving 9 bases not matched to a gene. Germline CDR1 and CDR2: MDHEN and SYDVKM. The CDR3 spans 15 residues. Full variable domain (missing parts from reference TRBV28 and TRBJ2-1): DVKVTQSSRYLVKRTGEKVFLECVQDMDHENMFWYRQDPGLGLRLIYFSYDVKMKEKGDIPEGYSVSREKKERFSLILESASTNQTSMYLCASRREREGRNEQFFGPGTRLTVL.